This entry lists 18 T cell receptor beta chains sequenced from one sample in a study of T cells in Graves' hyperthyroidism and ophthalmopathy. RNA transcripts were the template for amplifying TCR beta CDR3 regions. With the HTBI primer set, the TCR CDR3 went through a first round of RT-PCR. TCRdb re-called the multiplex PCR reads with MiXCR, one entry per CDR3 protein. This sample has more than 500,000 distinct CDR3 sequences, with 15% to 20% found just once. Sequencing was carried out using blood. These TCRs come from a woman aged 25 to 45 with Graves' ophthalmopathy.

The chain couples TRBV20-1 to TRBJ2-5; D call uncertain. This CDR3 has 14 residues. CDR1 is DFQATT and CDR2 is SNEGSKA in the germline V gene (reference sequence). Trimming cost V 2 bases and J 1 base, with 11 bases left between them. The CDR3 sequence: CSARFEKGQETQYF. CDR3 in DNA: TGCAGTGCTAGATTCGAGAAGGGCCAAGAGACCCAGTACTTC.

The chain joins TRBV18 to TRBJ2-5, with 9 bases that match TRBD2. The germline CDR1 and CDR2 sequences are KGHSH and LQKENI. V lost 0 bases and J lost 5; bases outside the gene matches: 4. The CDR3 is 15 amino acids. The CDR3 loop reads CASSPPIAGAETQYF. The DNA for the CDR3 is TGTGCCAGCTCACCACCGATAGCGGGAGCGGAGACCCAGTACTTC.

This clonotype turned up a few times. V is TRBV7-9 and J is TRBJ2-1; 7 nucleotides align to TRBD2. Germline V gives CDR1 SEHNR, CDR2 FQNEAQ (reference sequence). The CDR3 loop spans 16 amino acids. The V gene end was trimmed by 5 bases and the J gene end by 2 bases; junction bases not matched to a gene: 9. The CDR3 DNA is TGTGCCAGCAGCCAAGCGGCCCGGGAGGCCTACAATGAGCAGTTCTTC. This sequence encodes CASSQAAREAYNEQFF.

This clonotype was picked up many times. The gene calls are TRBV7-9 and TRBJ2-5; TRBD1 matches at 7 bases. The germline V gene encodes CDR1 SEHNR and CDR2 FQNEAQ (reference sequence). After removal of 5 bases from V and 5 bases from J, the junction contained 11 bases not matched to a gene. The CDR3 runs 15 residues. CDR3 coding DNA: TGTGCCAGCAGCCCGGCGACAGGGCTGGGGGAGACCCAGTACTTC. It encodes CASSPATGLGETQYF.

This clonotype was found many times. V is TRBV20-1 and J is TRBJ2-3, with TRBD2 matching over 11 bases. The CDR3 runs to 14 residues. The J segment lost 5 bases and the V segment lost 3 bases, leaving 4 bases of the junction unmatched. Germline CDR1 is DFQATT and CDR2 is SNEGSKA (reference sequence). The CDR3 DNA is TGCAGTGCTAGGGTAGCGGGAGGGGTAGATACGCAGTATTTT. Amino acids: CSARVAGGVDTQYF.

This clonotype was detected many times. The chain joins TRBV20-1 to TRBJ2-7; TRBD1 matches at 8 bases. The CDR3 totals 14 residues. The germline gives CDR1 DFQATT, CDR2 SNEGSKA (reference sequence). The V gene end was trimmed by 7 bases and the J gene end by 0 bases; junction bases not matched to a gene: 8. CDR3 sequence reads: CSGQGDRFSYEQYF. The CDR3 nucleotides read TGCAGTGGTCAGGGGGACAGGTTCTCCTACGAGCAGTACTTC.

The CDR3 is CASRPNGARGTDTQYF. CDR3 DNA sequence: TGTGCCAGTAGGCCGAATGGGGCCAGGGGCACAGATACGCAGTATTTT. V is TRBV19 and J is TRBJ2-3; TRBD1 might be the D (5 bases). Germline lookup yields CDR1 LNHDA and CDR2 SQIVND (reference sequence). Trimming cost V 6 bases and J 1 base, with 17 bases left between them. There are 16 residues in the CDR3.

In this sample, this clonotype turned up a few times. The chain couples TRBV5-6 to TRBJ2-5, with 10 bases fitting TRBD2. The germline V gene has CDR1 SGHDT and CDR2 YYEEEE. The junction had 3 bases not matched to a gene; V was cut back by 0 bases and J by 4 bases. The CDR3 is 15 residues long. The CDR3 bases are TGTGCCAGCAGCTTGGCTAGCGGGAGAACAGAGACCCAGTACTTC. It yields the protein CASSLASGRTETQYF. Combining the CDR3 with reference TRBV5-6 and TRBJ2-5 gives the whole variable domain DAGVTQSPTHLIKTRGQQVTLRCSPKSGHDTVSWYQQALGQGPQFIFQYYEEEERQRGNFPDRFSGHQFPNYSSELNVNALLLGDSALYLCASSLASGRTETQYFGPGTRLLVL.

This clonotype was observed many times. V usage is TRBV20-1 and J usage is TRBJ2-1; TRBD2 might be the D (5 bases). V was cut by 7 bases and J by 4 bases, with 14 bases left in between. The V gene's germline CDR1 is DFQATT and CDR2 SNEGSKA (reference sequence). This CDR3 has 13 residues. The CDR3 sequence: CSGTPPGYNEQFF. The CDR3, as DNA: TGCAGTGGGACGCCTCCGGGGTACAATGAGCAGTTCTTC.

This clonotype came up a few times. The V and J genes are TRBV5-5 and TRBJ2-7; D is ambiguous. The CDR3 has 12 amino acids. The germline V gene has CDR1 SGHKS and CDR2 YYEKEE (reference sequence). The germline V and J ends were trimmed by 1 base and 6 bases, with 8 bases remaining between them. The CDR3 DNA sequence: TGTGCCAGCAGCTTGAGAGACTTCGAGCAGTACTTC. Translated, it gives CASSLRDFEQYF.

With respect to this clonotype: A much larger clone sits a single nucleotide away, making a read error possible. The chain carries TRBV28 and TRBJ1-5; the D gene is possibly TRBD1 (5 bases). CDR1 MDHEN and CDR2 SYDVKM come from the germline V gene. The CDR3 loop spans 15 amino acids. CDR3 in DNA: TGTGCCAGCAGTTTATCACGGGGGTGGAATCAGCCCCGGCATTTT. It specifies CASSLSRGWNQPRHF.

V gene TRBV24-1 combines with J gene TRBJ1-2; D unresolved. Germline CDR1 is KGHDR and CDR2 is SFDVKD. The CDR3 runs 15 residues. Trimming cost V 5 bases and J 2 bases, with 14 bases left between them. The CDR3 region is CATSGSGEANYGYTF. Written as DNA, the CDR3 is TGTGCCACCAGTGGGAGCGGTGAGGCGAACTATGGCTACACCTTC.

This clonotype was recorded at least ten times. The chain links TRBV3-1 to TRBJ2-3; the match to TRBD2 covers 8 bases. The V gene end was trimmed by 10 bases and the J gene end by 6 bases; junction bases not matched to a gene: 15. This CDR3 has 15 residues. Looked up from germline, CDR1 is LGHDT and CDR2 is YNNKEL (reference sequence). CDR3 nucleotide sequence: TGTGCCACCTCGCAAGCGGGAGCGCTATGGGATACGCAGTATTTT. Translated: CATSQAGALWDTQYF.

V gene TRBV6-2 or TRBV6-3 combines with J gene TRBJ2-7, with no clear D. The CDR3 length is 12 residues. Trimming pared 2 bases from V and 2 bases from J, leaving 4 bases between. Germline V gene data show CDR1 as MNHEY and CDR2 as SVGEGT. In nucleotides, the CDR3 is TGTGCCAGCAGTTACGCCGCCTACGAGCAGTACTTC. Translation: CASSYAAYEQYF.

This clonotype was seen more than once but under ten times. Written as DNA, the CDR3 is TGTGCCAGCAGTTCGGCGTATCAAGAGACCCAGTACTTC. This codes for CASSSAYQETQYF. V and J are TRBV6-1 and TRBJ2-5; D is ambiguous. The CDR3 totals 13 residues. Germline assignment: CDR1 MNHNS and CDR2 SASEGT. Trimming took 5 bases from V and 2 from J, leaving 9 bases between them.

This clonotype was counted ten times or more. V and J are TRBV10-3 and TRBJ2-5; D gene uncertain. This CDR3 spans 13 amino acids. The germline V gene encodes CDR1 ENHRY and CDR2 SYGVKD. V lost 6 bases and J 1 base, leaving 9 bases between the germline ends. In DNA, the CDR3 is TGTGCCATCAGCGAAGACGGCCAAGAGACCCAGTACTTC. Translating gives CAISEDGQETQYF.

The chain combines TRBV7-9 with TRBJ2-6; the D gene is possibly TRBD1 (5 bases). Trimming cost V 3 bases and J 0 bases, with 12 bases left between them. Germline CDR1 SEHNR, CDR2 FQNEAQ (reference sequence). The CDR3 runs to 17 residues. The CDR3 here is CASSLAGPFSGANVLTF. As DNA, the CDR3 is TGTGCCAGCAGCTTGGCAGGGCCATTCTCTGGGGCCAACGTCCTGACTTTC.

This clonotype appeared a few times. The chain recombines TRBV5-4 with TRBJ2-7; TRBD1 aligns across 7 bases. Germline trimming cut 2 bases from V and 2 bases from J; bases unmatched to any gene: 4. Germline V CDR1 and CDR2: SGHNT, YYREEE (reference sequence). The CDR3 is made up of 14 amino acids. CDR3 sequence (DNA): TGTGCCAGCAGCTTAGGACAGGAGACCTACGAGCAGTACTTC. This translates into CASSLGQETYEQYF.